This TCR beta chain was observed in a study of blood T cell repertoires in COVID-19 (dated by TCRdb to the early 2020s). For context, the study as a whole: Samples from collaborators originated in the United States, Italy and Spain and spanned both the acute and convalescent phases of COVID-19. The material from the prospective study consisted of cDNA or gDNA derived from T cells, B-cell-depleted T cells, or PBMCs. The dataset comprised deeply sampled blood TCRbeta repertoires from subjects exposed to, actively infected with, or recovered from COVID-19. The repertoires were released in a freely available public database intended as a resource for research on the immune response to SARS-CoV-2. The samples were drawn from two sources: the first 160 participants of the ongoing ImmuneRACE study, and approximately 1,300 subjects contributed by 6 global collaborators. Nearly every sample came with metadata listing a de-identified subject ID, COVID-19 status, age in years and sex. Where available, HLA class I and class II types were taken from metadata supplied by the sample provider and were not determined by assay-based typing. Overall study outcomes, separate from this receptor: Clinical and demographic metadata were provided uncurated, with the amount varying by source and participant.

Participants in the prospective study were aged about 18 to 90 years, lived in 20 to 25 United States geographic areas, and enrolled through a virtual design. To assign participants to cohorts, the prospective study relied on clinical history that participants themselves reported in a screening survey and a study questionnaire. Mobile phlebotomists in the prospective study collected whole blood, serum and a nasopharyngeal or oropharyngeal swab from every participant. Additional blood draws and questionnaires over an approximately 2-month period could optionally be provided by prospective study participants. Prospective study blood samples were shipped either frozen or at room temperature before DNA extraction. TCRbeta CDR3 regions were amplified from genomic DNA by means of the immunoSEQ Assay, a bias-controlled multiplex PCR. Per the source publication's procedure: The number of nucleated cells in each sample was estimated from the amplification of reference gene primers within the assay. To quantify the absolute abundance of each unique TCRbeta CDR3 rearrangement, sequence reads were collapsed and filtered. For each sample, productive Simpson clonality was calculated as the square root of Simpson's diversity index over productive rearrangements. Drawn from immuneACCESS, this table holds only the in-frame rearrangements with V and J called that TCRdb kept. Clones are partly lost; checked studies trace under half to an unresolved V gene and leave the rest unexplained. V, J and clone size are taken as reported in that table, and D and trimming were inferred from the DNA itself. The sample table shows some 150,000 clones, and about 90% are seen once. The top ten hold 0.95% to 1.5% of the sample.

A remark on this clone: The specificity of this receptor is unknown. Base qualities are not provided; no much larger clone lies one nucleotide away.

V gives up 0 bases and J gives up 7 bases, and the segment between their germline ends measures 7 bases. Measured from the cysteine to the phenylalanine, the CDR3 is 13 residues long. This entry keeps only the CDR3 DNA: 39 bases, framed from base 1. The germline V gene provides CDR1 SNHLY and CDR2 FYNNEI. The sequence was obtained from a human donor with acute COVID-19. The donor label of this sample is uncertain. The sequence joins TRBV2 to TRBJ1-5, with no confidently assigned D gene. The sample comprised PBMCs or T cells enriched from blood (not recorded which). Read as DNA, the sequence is TGTGCCAGCAGTGAAGCGAGAGGACAGCCCCAGCATTTT. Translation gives CASSEARGQPQHF.